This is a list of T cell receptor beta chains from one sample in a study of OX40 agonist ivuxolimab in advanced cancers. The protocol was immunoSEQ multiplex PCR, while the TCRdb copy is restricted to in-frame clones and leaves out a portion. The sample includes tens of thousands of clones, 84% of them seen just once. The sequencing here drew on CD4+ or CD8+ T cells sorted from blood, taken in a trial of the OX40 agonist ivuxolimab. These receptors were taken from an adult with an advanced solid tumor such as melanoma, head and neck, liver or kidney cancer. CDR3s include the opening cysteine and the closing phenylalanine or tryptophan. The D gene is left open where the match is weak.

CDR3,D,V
CASSQGDGGFQFF,.,TRBV4-2
CASSPNLARTGISYEQYF,TRBD1,TRBV4-3
CASRGTGNTDTQYF,TRBD1,TRBV10-2
CASSSGGASYEQYF,.,TRBV5-1
CASSLLWADEKLFF,.,TRBV14
CASSQEQGFYGYTF,.,TRBV4-1
CASSARPGEGGYTF,.,TRBV9
CASSPRSLEGEAFF,.,TRBV18
CASRSGLSTDTQYF,.,TRBV6-6
CASSTLGYSTDTQYF,.,TRBV7-2
CASSPGTSGGSPDTQYF,TRBD2,TRBV7-2
CAWSLGLTYEQYF,.,TRBV30
CASSSTLPGLAGVAYEQYF,TRBD2,TRBV11-2
CASSLEGGGYNEQFF,.,TRBV7-9
CASSTMTGGTEAFF,.,TRBV5-5
CASAIAGTNEQYF,TRBD2,TRBV5-1
CASSTDSNQETQYF,.,TRBV19
CASSLRTGGPSYEQYF,TRBD1,TRBV9
CASSRLGSMNTEAFF,.,TRBV6-5
CAWSYFGGTEAFF,.,TRBV30
CASSLLGENYGQYF,.,TRBV5-1
CATSRDGSYDQPQHF,.,TRBV15
CASKTGTSHSGANVLTF,.,TRBV13
CASRRGQAQETQYF,.,TRBV5-1
CASSPGGQEPQHF,.,TRBV18
CASSEEVGYTF,.,TRBV2
CASSDRQGNTEAFF,TRBD1,TRBV6-1
CASSFTGVGTDTQYF,TRBD1,TRBV5-1
CASSRGLLQETQYF,.,TRBV14
CASLRTSGVLQETQYF,TRBD2,TRBV5-6
CASSGGPGVSNQPQHF,.,TRBV5-8
CASSLSNRNLVHAEAFF,.,TRBV7-3
CASSTGSGTYEQYF,.,TRBV9
CASSVDGTYGYTF,.,TRBV18
CASSFALGTDTQYF,.,TRBV19
CASSHISGSDYNEQFF,TRBD2,TRBV4-1
CASSLDPGRGTEAFF,.,TRBV5-1
CASSPGLAGDNEQFF,TRBD2,TRBV7-9
CASSLYGAGADTDTEAFF,.,TRBV27
CASSLWGGGGEQFF,.,TRBV5-1
CASSLGQGALEQYF,TRBD1,TRBV27
CASARQGLGTNTGELFF,TRBD1,TRBV27
CASSLGGRTLLSEQFF,.,TRBV7-6
CASSYTHPEAGETQYF,.,TRBV6-5
CAWKLAGAFRGGETQYF,TRBD2,TRBV30
CASSYRQSLEKLFF,.,TRBV7-9
CASSVDGGANEQYF,.,TRBV9
CASSQVWIRGGTEAFF,TRBD1,TRBV4-1
CASSPTPDRGAYEQYF,TRBD1,TRBV7-3